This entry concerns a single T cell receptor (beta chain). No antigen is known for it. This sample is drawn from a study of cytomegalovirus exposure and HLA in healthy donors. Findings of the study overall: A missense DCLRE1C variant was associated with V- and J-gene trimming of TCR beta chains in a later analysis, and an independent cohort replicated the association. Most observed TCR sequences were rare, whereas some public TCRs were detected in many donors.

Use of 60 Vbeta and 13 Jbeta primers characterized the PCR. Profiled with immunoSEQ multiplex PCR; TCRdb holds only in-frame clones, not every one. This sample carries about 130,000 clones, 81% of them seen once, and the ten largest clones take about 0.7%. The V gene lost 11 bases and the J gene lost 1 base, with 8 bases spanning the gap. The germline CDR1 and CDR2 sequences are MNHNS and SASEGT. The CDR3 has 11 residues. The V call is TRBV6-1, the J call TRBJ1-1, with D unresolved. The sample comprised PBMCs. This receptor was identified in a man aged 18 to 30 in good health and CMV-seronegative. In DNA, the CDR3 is TGTGCCTCATACAAGAACACTGAAGCTTTCTTT. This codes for CASYKNTEAFF.